The table lists the clone carrying this T cell receptor beta chain with a few counts. Its antigen is not known. The source of the sample is a study of T cell repertoires in cytomegalovirus infection. CDR3 length equals 15 residues. V shed 5 bases and J shed 0 bases, with 13 bases lying between them. Germline loops: CDR1 MDHEN, CDR2 SYDVKM. TCRdb passed the reads through MiXCR, listing each CDR3 protein once. Altogether over 300,000 distinct CDR3 sequences are present, 15% to 20% being singletons, with the ten largest covering 9.5% to 15%. Regarding the study as a whole: Dominant in the ex vivo response were TCR beta clonotypes restricted by HLA-C and specific for CMV.

Input material: PBMCs. This sequence joins TRBV28 and TRBJ1-1; possibly TRBD1 for D (6 bases). The clonotype comes from a human donor in good health (CMV status not recorded). Some clones in this sample may be carry-over from other donors' samples. The CDR3 loop is CASSPPGTMNTEAFF. The CDR3 DNA follows: TGTGCCAGCAGTCCCCCCGGGACAATGAACACTGAAGCTTTCTTT.